This TCR beta chain derives from a study of blood T cells in healthy people across ages. General study points: The percentage of naive T cells correlated strongly with TCR beta diversity. Reliance upon unsorted PBMCs precluded definitive naive versus antigen-experienced comparison.

Germline CDR1 is SGDLS and CDR2 is YYNGEE. Trimming removed 3 bases at V and 7 bases at J, with 8 bases between. CDR3 length: 12 residues. Primed by a sample-barcoded 5' primer and a J-beta primer mix, a second PCR proceeded for about 6 to 11 cycles. TCRdb independently ran MiXCR on the 5' RACE reads; one entry per CDR3 protein. The sample lists hundreds of thousands of distinct CDR3 sequences, around 43% seen once, with around 18% in the top ten. This clonotype occurred many times. Its antigen is not known. Donors gave approximately 9.9 milliliters of peripheral blood apiece. Sample: blood. This receptor was identified in a man aged 60 to 69 in good health. This chain links TRBV9 with TRBJ2-1; D is possibly TRBD2 (6 bases). The CDR3 DNA follows: TGTGCCAGCAGCGAGGGGAGGAATGAGCAGTTCTTC. This gives the protein CASSEGRNEQFF.